What follows is one T cell receptor beta chain and its context. Its antigen remains unidentified. A junction boundary mismatches the germline segment, possibly from a read error. Data came from immunoSEQ multiplex PCR; TCRdb stores just in-frame clones and leaves some out. In the table there are under 30,000 clones, under 90% of which are singletons. This sample was taken from a study of OX40 agonist ivuxolimab in advanced cancers. Looking at the study overall: The mean age was approximately 60 years, ranging from 23 to 79, with over 70% of participants male. The study, taken as a whole, reports: Antigen specificity was not determined for the expanded peripheral T cells.

Germline CDR1 reads SGHDT; CDR2 reads YYEEEE. CDR3 length: 15 residues. The receptor was derived from an adult with an advanced solid tumor such as melanoma, head and neck, liver or kidney cancer. The genes are TRBV5-6 and TRBJ2-2; D call uncertain. This specimen consisted of CD4+ or CD8+ T cells sorted from blood, obtained in a trial of the OX40 agonist ivuxolimab. CDR3 in DNA: TGTGCCGGCAGCTTGTTGTTAGCATCAACCGGGGAGCTGTTTTTT. Its protein is CAGSLLLASTGELFF.